The 23 T cell receptor beta chains below come from one sample, sequenced in a study of shared clonotypes between healthy human individuals (dated by TCRdb to about 2020). Libraries were constructed by the immunoSEQ multiplex PCR assay. Entries here come from immuneACCESS through TCRdb and include only in-frame sequences with V and J called. Some clones fail to appear in such tables; in the studies checked, an unresolved V gene covers under half of the shortfall, and the cause of the remainder is unknown. Across this sample there are about 2.2 million clones, with about 93% seen only once. The top ten hold approximately 1.7% of the sample. CD8 naive samples were obtained by positive selection for CCR7 among CD45RO-negative cells, yielding a CD45RA+CCR7+ population from which TemRA cells were excluded. Material: naive CD8+ T cells from PBMCs. Per the publication, the cell subset or site label means: CD45RA+CCR7+. The source is a man between 18 and 35 years old in good health. Some clones in this sample may be carry-over from other donors' samples.

The genes are TRBV14 and TRBJ2-4; a weak D match, TRBD1 (6 bases). The germline CDR1 and CDR2 sequences are SGHDN and FVKESK. V lost 4 bases, J lost 6 bases, and 13 bases lay in between. The CDR3 spans 14 residues. The CDR3 sequence is CASSPQGIGNIQYF. In DNA, the CDR3 is TGTGCCAGCAGCCCCCAGGGGATCGGAAACATTCAGTACTTC.

J is TRBJ2-6 and V is TRBV4-1, with 7 nucleotides matching TRBD1. CDR3 length: 18 amino acids. Germline assignment: CDR1 MGHRA and CDR2 YSYEKL. The J segment lost 0 bases and the V segment lost 0 bases, leaving 5 bases of the junction unmatched. The CDR3 DNA follows: TGCGCCAGCAGCCAAGATCCCGGGACAGACTCTGGGGCCAACGTCCTGACTTTC. This codes for CASSQDPGTDSGANVLTF.

The sample holds one count of this clone. This rearrangement joins TRBV18 to TRBJ2-7; the D gene is possibly TRBD1 (8 bases). The germline V and J ends were trimmed by 3 bases and 4 bases, with 13 bases remaining between them. This CDR3 region has 14 residues. Germline loops: CDR1 KGHSH, CDR2 LQKENI. The DNA for the CDR3 is TGTGCCAGCTCACCGGACAGGGAGGGGTACGAGCAGTACTTC. Translating it yields CASSPDREGYEQYF. The complete variable domain, with remaining parts taken from reference TRBV18 and TRBJ2-7, reads NAGVMQNPRHLVRRRGQEARLRCSPMKGHSHVYWYRQLPEEGLKFMVYLQKENIIDESGMPKERFSAEFPKEGPSILRIQQVVRGDSAAYFCASSPDREGYEQYFGPGTRLTVT.

Of note for this clone: The same CDR3 arises from other DNA sequences in this sample as well. This rearrangement joins TRBV11-2 to TRBJ2-7; D ambiguous. The length of the CDR3 is 13 residues. Trimming shortened V by 1 base and J by 2 bases, and 6 bases separated the two germline ends. Germline V CDR1 and CDR2: SGHAT, FQNNGV. The CDR3, as DNA: TGTGCCAGCAGCTTAGCACCGACCTACGAGCAGTACTTC. This translates into CASSLAPTYEQYF.

This clone was seen more than once but under ten times. Other DNA sequences in the same sample also yield this CDR3. The chain uses TRBV9 and TRBJ1-1; the match to TRBD1 covers 7 bases. The CDR3 sequence is 13 residues long. Germline CDR1 and CDR2: SGDLS and YYNGEE. Losses at the gene ends were 0 bases for V and 5 bases for J; bases not matched to a gene: 1. The CDR3 loop is CASSVGGQTEAFF. CDR3 DNA sequence: TGTGCCAGCAGCGTAGGGGGACAGACTGAAGCTTTCTTT.

This sequence joins TRBV27 and TRBJ1-1, with D possibly TRBD1 on 5 matching bases. V lost 7 bases and J lost 2, with 17 bases in between. CDR1 MNHEY and CDR2 SMNVEV come from the germline V gene (reference sequence). There are 15 residues in the CDR3. The CDR3 is CASTLRGGYNTEAFF. In DNA form, the CDR3 reads TGTGCCAGCACCCTTCGGGGGGGGTATAACACTGAAGCTTTCTTT.

J is TRBJ2-2 and V is TRBV10-1, with TRBD2 identical over 12 bases. Germline-derived CDR1 and CDR2 are WNHNN and SYGVQD (reference sequence). Germline trimming cut 6 bases from V and 1 base from J; bases unmatched to any gene: 6. This CDR3 contains 17 residues. CDR3 sequence: CASSNPTSGGNTGELFF. CDR3 coding DNA: TGCGCCAGCAGCAACCCGACTAGCGGGGGGAACACCGGGGAGCTGTTTTTT.

This clone occurred a few times. The V and J genes are TRBV7-9 and TRBJ2-2; unclear D gene. The ends were cut back, 5 bases at V and 10 bases at J, with 8 bases in the middle. The CDR3 covers 11 residues. Germline V CDR1 and CDR2: SEHNR, FQNEAQ (reference sequence). The CDR3 loop is CASSLFAELFF. The DNA for the CDR3 is TGTGCCAGCAGCCTCTTTGCGGAGCTGTTTTTT. The variable domain in full, completed from reference TRBV7-9 and TRBJ2-2, reads DTGVSQNPRHKITKRGQNVTFRCDPISEHNRLYWYRQTLGQGPEFLTYFQNEAQLEKSRLLSDRFSAERPKGSFSTLEIQRTEQGDSAMYLCASSLFAELFFGEGSRLTVL.

This chain uses TRBV7-9 with TRBJ1-1, with TRBD1 as a possible D gene (6 bases). The CDR3 length is 14 residues. Germline lookup yields CDR1 SEHNR and CDR2 FQNEAQ (reference sequence). With 0 bases removed from V and 11 bases from J, the gap between germline ends came to 16 bases. CDR3 amino acids: CASSLAPSNGGAFF. In nucleotides, the CDR3 is TGTGCCAGCAGCTTAGCACCCAGTAACGGGGGCGCTTTCTTT.

V gene TRBV5-6 combines with J gene TRBJ1-3; D remains ambiguous. The CDR3 is 15 amino acids. Germline V gene lookup returns CDR1 SGHDT and CDR2 YYEEEE. Trimming shortened V by 0 bases and J by 0 bases, and 7 bases separated the two germline ends. The CDR3: CASSLGAASGNTIYF. CDR3 DNA: TGTGCCAGCAGCTTGGGGGCGGCCTCTGGAAACACCATATATTTT.

The rearrangement joins TRBV11-2 to TRBJ1-3; D call uncertain. Deletions cut 2 bases from V and 0 bases from J, with 8 bases between. CDR3 size: 15 residues. Germline CDR1 reads SGHAT; CDR2 reads FQNNGV. This CDR3 reads CASSLLSGSGNTIYF. In DNA, the CDR3 is TGTGCCAGCAGCTTACTCTCAGGCTCTGGAAACACCATATATTTT.

The chain employs TRBV27 and TRBJ1-2, with 9 bases lining up with TRBD1. From germline, CDR1 is MNHEY and CDR2 SMNVEV (reference sequence). The V segment lost 5 bases and the J segment 3 bases; nucleotides outside the gene matches: 10. The CDR3 consists of 16 residues. The CDR3 reads CASSVGQGWGDYGYTF. The CDR3 DNA follows: TGTGCCAGCAGTGTCGGACAGGGGTGGGGGGACTATGGCTACACCTTC.

The V and J genes are TRBV7-9 and TRBJ2-1, with 11 nucleotides matching TRBD2. CDR3 length equals 16 residues. V lost 1 base and J lost 8; bases outside the gene matches: 7. Germline V CDR1 and CDR2: SEHNR, FQNEAQ (reference sequence). The CDR3 sequence: CASSLGFSGRVHEQFF. CDR3 in DNA: TGTGCCAGCAGCTTAGGTTTTAGCGGGAGGGTCCATGAGCAGTTCTTC.

This clone appeared once. This chain uses TRBV4-3 with TRBJ1-2; no definite D call. CDR1 is LGHNA, CDR2 YSLEER, per germline. There are 15 residues in the CDR3. The ends were cut back, 0 bases at V and 8 bases at J, with 16 bases in the middle. The CDR3 loop is CASSQDRGNLVGYTF. CDR3 nucleotide sequence: TGCGCCAGCAGCCAAGATCGGGGTAACCTTGTGGGCTACACCTTC.

The rearrangement uses TRBV5-6 and TRBJ2-7; 11 nucleotides line up with TRBD2. This CDR3 contains 15 residues. V gave up 0 bases and J gave up 7 bases; unmatched junction bases: 6. Germline CDR1 SGHDT, CDR2 YYEEEE. The CDR3 region is CASSLETSGEGEQYF. The CDR3 DNA reads as TGTGCCAGCAGCTTGGAGACTAGCGGGGAGGGAGAGCAGTACTTC.

A note on this clone: The sample has other DNA sequences that encode this CDR3 too. J is TRBJ1-2 and V is TRBV7-9, with unresolved D. The CDR3 has 13 amino acids. Germline V gene lookup returns CDR1 SEHNR and CDR2 FQNEAQ (reference sequence). V was clipped by 1 base and J by 3 bases, with 6 bases between them. CDR3 amino acids: CASSLGGDYGYTF. In DNA form, the CDR3 reads TGTGCCAGCAGCTTAGGCGGCGACTATGGCTACACCTTC.

This chain links TRBV11-2 with TRBJ2-3; D gene ambiguous. Germline loops: CDR1 SGHAT, CDR2 FQNNGV. The CDR3 consists of 16 residues. V was cut by 4 bases and J by 2 bases, with 16 bases left in between. DNA for the CDR3: TGTGCCAGCAGCTGGCTTGGCGGAGAGTACACAGATACGCAGTATTTT. It yields the protein CASSWLGGEYTDTQYF.

The chain employs TRBV5-6 and TRBJ1-5; 7 bases fit TRBD1. The CDR3 totals 16 residues. Germline CDR1 is SGHDT and CDR2 is YYEEEE. V lost 0 bases, J lost 2 bases, and 5 bases stayed unmatched. The CDR3, as DNA: TGTGCCAGCAGCTTGGCCGGCAGGGGGGGCAATCAGCCCCAGCATTTT. The encoded protein is CASSLAGRGGNQPQHF.

The chain carries TRBV9 and TRBJ1-3, with 9 bases that match TRBD1. Germline values: CDR1 SGDLS, CDR2 YYNGEE. The trim removed 4 bases at V and 0 bases at J, leaving 14 bases unmatched. The CDR3 runs to 19 residues. Here the CDR3 DNA reads TGTGCCAGCAGCTCCCCTCTGGGGGACAGGGCTTACTCTGGAAACACCATATATTTT. As protein: CASSSPLGDRAYSGNTIYF.

The genes are TRBV2 and TRBJ2-7; a possible D gene is TRBD2 (5 bases). This CDR3 is 13 amino acids long. Germline values: CDR1 SNHLY, CDR2 FYNNEI. V gave up 6 bases and J gave up 2 bases, with 11 bases separating them. CDR3 in amino acids: CASRITRAYEQYF. The CDR3 DNA reads TGTGCCAGCAGAATAACTAGGGCCTACGAGCAGTACTTC.

As concerns this clone: The same CDR3 also results from other DNA sequences found in this sample. This chain uses TRBV7-9 with TRBJ2-7, with D tentatively TRBD1 or TRBD2 (5 bases each). Germline values: CDR1 SEHNR, CDR2 FQNEAQ (reference sequence). The CDR3 is 12 amino acids. The germline V and J ends were trimmed by 3 bases and 6 bases, with 9 bases remaining between them. The CDR3 is CASSLGPGEQYF. DNA of the CDR3: TGTGCCAGCAGCTTGGGACCCGGCGAGCAGTACTTC.

This chain uses TRBV30 with TRBJ2-1, with 7 nucleotides matching TRBD2. Germline-derived CDR1 and CDR2 are GTSNPN and SVGIG (reference sequence). The CDR3 covers 13 residues. V lost 7 bases to trimming and J lost 7 bases; unmatched junction nucleotides: 10. The CDR3 spells CALSGTKLNEQFF. Here the CDR3 DNA reads TGTGCCTTATCCGGGACTAAACTTAATGAGCAGTTCTTC.

The chain couples TRBV7-9 to TRBJ2-1; tentatively, D is TRBD2 (6 bases). The germline V and J ends were trimmed by 5 bases and 5 bases, with 10 bases remaining between them. CDR1 and CDR2 from the germline V gene are SEHNR and FQNEAQ (reference sequence). CDR3 length: 13 amino acids. CDR3 sequence (DNA): TGTGCCAGCAGCCCGGGACTGAACAATGAGCAGTTCTTC. Translation gives CASSPGLNNEQFF.